The 2 T cell receptor beta chains given below trace back to one sample, sequenced in a study of T cells in Graves' hyperthyroidism and ophthalmopathy. RNA transcripts served as the template for amplifying TCR beta CDR3 regions. A set of HTBI primers served as the primers for a first-round RT-PCR of the TCR CDR3. TCRdb ran MiXCR on the multiplex PCR reads and lists one entry per CDR3 protein. Of hundreds of thousands of distinct CDR3 sequences listed, roughly 20% are singletons. Sequencing used blood. The receptor set was obtained from a man aged 30 to 45 with Graves' ophthalmopathy.

This sequence joins TRBV7-9 and TRBJ2-7; 7 positions match TRBD2. CDR3 length: 19 residues. Germline assignment: CDR1 SEHNR and CDR2 FQNEAQ (reference sequence). The V segment lost 1 base and the J segment 2 bases; nucleotides outside the gene matches: 17. The CDR3 protein is CASSLGVGVTGGRAYEQYF. CDR3 coding DNA: TGTGCCAGCAGCTTAGGAGTAGGGGTGACGGGAGGCCGAGCCTACGAGCAGTACTTC.

Only a few counts were recorded for this clonotype. The chain couples TRBV15 to TRBJ1-5; no clear D gene. Germline CDR1 LNHNV, CDR2 YYDKDF (reference sequence). This CDR3 contains 17 residues. Trimming took off 0 bases at V and 5 bases at J, with 17 bases between the two ends. The DNA for the CDR3 is TGTGCCACCAGCAGAGATCACGGAGGAATCAAATATCAGCCCCAGCATTTT. Protein: CATSRDHGGIKYQPQHF. Together with reference TRBV15 and TRBJ1-5, the CDR3 gives the full variable domain: DAMVIQNPRYQVTQFGKPVTLSCSQTLNHNVMYWYQQKSSQAPKLLFHYYDKDFNNEADTPDNFQSRRPNTSFCFLDIRSPGLGDTAMYLCATSRDHGGIKYQPQHFGDGTRLSIL.